This TCR beta chain is from a study of early T cells in non-severe SARS-CoV-2 infection. Looking at the study overall: Sequencing used unsorted whole-blood bulk RNA, so chains lack pairing.

This clonotype occurred many times. Its matching antigen is unknown. CDR3 length equals 15 residues. Germline CDR1 DFQATT, CDR2 SNEGSKA (reference sequence). The junction had 15 bases not matched to a gene; V was cut back by 6 bases and J by 6 bases. Points from the study as a whole: Anti-spike CD8 responses were favored by VDJdb matching, which missed private and CD4 specificities.

As part of library construction, unique molecular identifiers were attached to individual cDNA molecules. TCRdb re-analysed the 5' RACE reads in MiXCR, keeping a single row per CDR3 protein. The sample carries roughly 100,000 distinct CDR3 sequences, about an eighth recorded once. This sequence joins TRBV20-1 and TRBJ2-7; the match to TRBD2 covers 9 bases. The sequencing sample was made of whole blood. The sequence derives from an adult who was a healthcare worker with PCR-confirmed SARS-CoV-2 infection or an uninfected control (not recorded which). The CDR3 here is CSAPGSLAGNGEQYF. CDR3 DNA: TGCAGTGCCCCCGGGTCCCTAGCGGGAAACGGCGAGCAGTACTTC.